The 10 T cell receptor beta chains in this list originate from one sample, sequenced in a study of blood T cell repertoires in COVID-19. This table comes from immunoSEQ multiplex PCR, and its TCRdb copy is limited to in-frame clones, with some not included. This sample has about 390,000 clones, with about 87% found just once. Source material: PBMCs or T cells enriched from blood (not recorded which). The receptors were gathered from a woman between 50 and 59 years old who had recovered from COVID-19.

The V and J genes are TRBV4-1 and TRBJ1-3; D is perhaps TRBD1 (5 bases). Germline values: CDR1 MGHRA, CDR2 YSYEKL. This CDR3 region has 17 residues. The V and J ends lost 1 base and 8 bases respectively, with 21 bases between them. As DNA, the CDR3 is TGCGCCAGCAGCCAAGCTCCTCTGGGGCAGGGTAGGGACACCATATATTTT. This encodes CASSQAPLGQGRDTIYF.

The CDR3 reads CASRVGGSNQPQHF. CDR3 in DNA: TGTGCCAGCCGCGTGGGGGGTAGCAATCAGCCCCAGCATTTT. The rearrangement uses TRBV6-5 and TRBJ1-5; tentative D call: TRBD1 (5 bases). The CDR3 loop spans 14 amino acids. CDR1 is MNHEY, CDR2 SVGAGI, per germline. V was cut by 8 bases and J by 0 bases, with 11 bases left in between.

This CDR3 reads CSVSYGGGRTEAFF. The CDR3 nucleotides read TGCAGCGTGTCGTATGGCGGGGGAAGAACTGAAGCTTTCTTT. This sequence joins TRBV29-1 and TRBJ1-1; tentatively, D is TRBD1 (5 bases). Trimming took off 6 bases at V and 5 bases at J, with 19 bases between the two ends. The CDR3 is made up of 14 amino acids. Germline V gene data show CDR1 as SQVTM and CDR2 as ANQGSEA.

Worth noting for this clone: This sequence may be a read error, since a much larger clone differs from it by one base. The identical CDR3 is also encoded by other nucleotide sequences in the sample. V is TRBV7-2 and J is TRBJ1-1, with D perhaps matching TRBD1 (6 bases). This CDR3 comprises 13 residues. The germline CDR1 and CDR2 sequences are SGHTA and FQGNSA. With 3 bases removed from V and 1 base from J, the gap between germline ends came to 6 bases. The CDR3 here is CASSLDRNTEAFF. The DNA for the CDR3 is TGTGCCAGCAGCTTGGACAGGAACACTGAAGCTTTCTTT.

The chain has TRBV2 and TRBJ1-2; D is undetermined. The germline V gene has CDR1 SNHLY and CDR2 FYNNEI. The V and J ends lost 3 bases and 7 bases respectively, with 15 bases between them. The length of the CDR3 is 14 residues. CDR3 coding DNA: TGTGCCAGCAGTGATCCGAGCCTAGGCGGTGGCTACACCTTC. Translating gives CASSDPSLGGGYTF.

This clone appeared once. The V and J genes are TRBV7-9 and TRBJ1-1, with a tentative D call TRBD1 (6 bases). Per the germline V gene, CDR1 is SEHNR and CDR2 is FQNEAQ (reference sequence). Deletions cut 5 bases from V and 5 bases from J, with 27 bases between. This CDR3 contains 18 residues. The CDR3 loop reads CASSLTSGGLGLGTEAFF. The DNA for the CDR3 is TGTGCCAGCAGCCTAACATCGGGGGGGCTTGGATTGGGGACTGAAGCTTTCTTT.

The CDR3 bases are TGTGCCAGCAGTAGGGGACAGGGTAACTATGGCTACACCTTC. This codes for CASSRGQGNYGYTF. The chain joins TRBV2 to TRBJ1-2, with 9 bases matching TRBD1. V was pared by 5 bases and J by 1 base, with 2 bases of the junction left unmatched. CDR1 and CDR2 (germline): SNHLY, FYNNEI. The CDR3 is 14 residues long.

The J gene is TRBJ1-2, the V gene TRBV4-1, with 8 positions matching TRBD1. CDR3 length: 19 residues. With 0 bases clipped from V and 6 bases from J, the junction kept 18 bases outside the gene matches. CDR1 is MGHRA and CDR2 is YSYEKL in the germline V gene. This chain's CDR3 is CASSQDSFLAGGIVDGYTF. In DNA form, the CDR3 reads TGCGCCAGCAGCCAAGACTCATTCTTGGCAGGGGGCATCGTCGATGGCTACACCTTC.

J is TRBJ2-1 and V is TRBV7-2; the D gene is possibly TRBD2 (6 bases). The V and J ends lost 4 bases and 3 bases respectively, with 22 bases between them. From germline, CDR1 is SGHTA and CDR2 FQGNSA. The CDR3 has 18 residues. In DNA, the CDR3 is TGTGCCAGCAGCTCACCGGAGGGCGGGGTTCGTTTCTACAATGAGCAGTTCTTC. It encodes CASSSPEGGVRFYNEQFF. The variable domain in full, completed from reference TRBV7-2 and TRBJ2-1, reads GAGVSQSPSNKVTEKGKDVELRCDPISGHTALYWYRQSLGQGLEFLIYFQGNSAPDKSGLPSDRFSAERTGGSVSTLTIQRTQQEDSAVYLCASSSPEGGVRFYNEQFFGPGTRLTVL.

V and J are TRBV7-2 and TRBJ1-5; possible D gene TRBD1, 5 bases. V dropped 2 bases and J dropped 0 bases, with 11 bases sitting between them. This CDR3 has 16 residues. Germline CDR1 and CDR2: SGHTA and FQGNSA. For the CDR3, the DNA is TGTGCCAGCAGCTTAAGGCGCGGGACTAGCAATCAGCCCCAGCATTTT. This codes for CASSLRRGTSNQPQHF.